Shown below are 2 T cell receptor beta chains from a single sample sequenced in a study of blood T cell repertoires in COVID-19 (TCRdb year 2020). Library construction relied on the immunoSEQ multiplex PCR assay. The source is immuneACCESS, and TCRdb retained only in-frame sequences with V and J called. Part of the clones is not carried over; for the studies checked, unresolved V genes explain less than half of this, and the remainder is unexplained. This sample lists about 70,000 clones; about 88% were detected once. The ten top clones hold about 1.4% of the sample. The sequencing sample was made of peripheral blood. All receptors come from a human donor in a cohort sampled during active COVID-19.

The chain carries TRBV9 and TRBJ2-3; D unresolved. There are 13 residues in the CDR3. In germline, CDR1 is SGDLS, CDR2 YYNGEE. V lost 0 bases and J lost 0, with 2 bases in between. The CDR3 DNA reads as TGTGCCAGCAGCGTAGCAAGCACAGATACGCAGTATTTT. Translating it yields CASSVASTDTQYF. Based on the CDR3 plus reference TRBV9 and TRBJ2-3, the full variable domain is DSGVTQTPKHLITATGQRVTLRCSPRSGDLSVYWYQQSLDQGLQFLIQYYNGEERAKGNILERFSAQQFPDLHSELNLSSLELGDSALYFCASSVASTDTQYFGPGTRLTVL.

This chain connects TRBV7-3 to TRBJ2-1; D is unclear. The germline V and J ends were trimmed by 6 bases and 7 bases, with 13 bases remaining between them. Germline V gene sequence: CDR1 SGHTA, CDR2 FQGTGA. This CDR3 is built from 13 residues. The CDR3 here is CASSKITGNEQFF. The CDR3 coding sequence is TGTGCCAGCAGTAAGATTACGGGTAATGAGCAGTTCTTC. Based on the CDR3 plus reference TRBV7-3 and TRBJ2-1, the full variable domain is GAGVSQTPSNKVTEKGKYVELRCDPISGHTALYWYRQSLGQGPEFLIYFQGTGAADDSGLPNDRFFAVRPEGSVSTLKIQRTERGDSAVYLCASSKITGNEQFFGPGTRLTVL.